This TCR beta chain was captured by sequencing in a study of CD8+CD57+ T cells in acquired aplastic anemia. By flow cytometry, patients selected for sequencing had shown an expansion of CD8+CD57+ cells. Genomic DNA constituted the template upon which TCR beta VDJ and CDR3 profiling was performed. MiXCR was run by TCRdb on the reads, yielding one entry per CDR3 protein. The sample consists of approximately 220,000 distinct CDR3 sequences, approximately 50% of them appearing once. CDR3 length: 13 residues. The sequenced sample consisted of sorted CD4+, CD8+, or CD8+CD57+ T cells (not recorded which) from PBMCs. The rearrangement uses TRBV5-2 and TRBJ2-7; TRBD2, the D gene given by the table, was not confirmed from the DNA. The better agreement between TRBJ2-1 and the DNA end casts doubt on the J call. TRBV5-2 corresponds to a pseudogene. The receptor's source is a human donor with aplastic anemia. CDR3 sequence (DNA): TGTGCCAGCAGTACAGGACTAGCTTGGGAGCAGTTCTTC. This translates into CASSTGLAWEQFF.